This T cell receptor (beta chain) was sequenced in a study of T cell responses to AZD1222 COVID-19 vaccine. Sequencing was performed with immunoSEQ multiplex PCR; in TCRdb, only in-frame clones are kept and a portion is missing. The profile shows about 100,000 clones, around 87% of them singletons. The length of the CDR3 is 14 residues. Trimming removed 5 bases at V and 4 bases at J, with 14 bases between. CDR1 MDHEN and CDR2 SYDVKM come from the germline V gene. The J gene is TRBJ1-2, the V gene TRBV28; unclear D gene. The receptor was isolated from an adult in good health. The sequences come from peripheral blood, collected on day 0 of MenACWY control vaccination. This CDR3 is CASSLGMTGYGYTF. CDR3 DNA: TGTGCCAGCAGTCTCGGAATGACGGGCTATGGCTACACCTTC.